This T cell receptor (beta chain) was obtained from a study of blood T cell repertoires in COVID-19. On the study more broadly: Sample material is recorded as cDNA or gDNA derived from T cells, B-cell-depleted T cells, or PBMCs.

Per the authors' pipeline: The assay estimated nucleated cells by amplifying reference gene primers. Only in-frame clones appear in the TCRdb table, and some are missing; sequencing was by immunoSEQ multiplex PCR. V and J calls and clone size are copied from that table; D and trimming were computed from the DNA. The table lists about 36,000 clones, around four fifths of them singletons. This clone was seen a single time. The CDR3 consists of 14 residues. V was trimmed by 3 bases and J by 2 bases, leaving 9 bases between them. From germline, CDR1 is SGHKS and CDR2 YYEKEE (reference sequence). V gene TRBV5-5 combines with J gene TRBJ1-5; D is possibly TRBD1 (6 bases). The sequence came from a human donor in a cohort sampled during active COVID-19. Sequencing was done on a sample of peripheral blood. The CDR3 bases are TGTGCCAGCAGCTCCTACAGGGGCAATCAGCCCCAGCATTTT. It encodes CASSSYRGNQPQHF. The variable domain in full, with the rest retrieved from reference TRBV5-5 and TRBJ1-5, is DAGVTQSPTHLIKTRGQQVTLRCSPISGHKSVSWYQQVLGQGPQFIFQYYEKEERGRGNFPDRFSARQFPNYSSELNVNALLLGDSALYLCASSSYRGNQPQHFGDGTRLSIL.